The T cell receptor beta chain described here comes from a study of T cells in Graves' hyperthyroidism and ophthalmopathy. Germline V lookup: CDR1 SGHTA, CDR2 FQGNSA. Trimming took 2 bases from V and 5 from J, leaving 7 bases between them. The CDR3 length is 12 residues. RNA transcripts served as the template for amplifying TCR beta CDR3 regions. Using the HTBI primer set, a first-round RT-PCR was run on the TCR CDR3. MiXCR was run by TCRdb on the multiplex PCR reads, yielding one entry per CDR3 protein. The sample lists roughly 550,000 distinct CDR3 sequences, about 16% seen once, with roughly 29% in the top ten. Clinical symptoms, serum thyroxine and TRAb, thyroid ultrasound and orbital computed tomography were used for the diagnoses.

V gene TRBV7-2 combines with J gene TRBJ2-7, with D hard to call. The TCR was taken from a woman in her 30s with Graves' ophthalmopathy. Sequencing was performed on blood. The CDR3 spells CASSLSLHEQYF. Here the CDR3 DNA reads TGTGCCAGCAGCTTAAGTCTCCACGAGCAGTACTTC. The full variable domain, completed using reference TRBV7-2 and TRBJ2-7, is GAGVSQSPSNKVTEKGKDVELRCDPISGHTALYWYRQSLGQGLEFLIYFQGNSAPDKSGLPSDRFSAERTGGSVSTLTIQRTQQEDSAVYLCASSLSLHEQYFGPGTRLTVT.